The 26 T cell receptor beta chains reported below all come from one sample, sequenced in a study of blood T cell repertoires in COVID-19. Data came from immunoSEQ multiplex PCR; TCRdb stores just in-frame clones and leaves some out. The repertoire holds approximately 90,000 clones, roughly 80% seen once, with around 4.5% in the top ten. The sample taken for sequencing was peripheral blood. The receptors come from a man between 60 and 75 years old with acute or convalescent COVID-19.

J is TRBJ2-7 and V is TRBV2; 10 bases are a match to TRBD1. The CDR3 extends over 13 amino acids. The V and J ends lost 7 bases and 7 bases, in that order; junction bases with no gene match: 7. Germline CDR1 is SNHLY and CDR2 is FYNNEI. The CDR3 DNA reads TGTGCCAGCACCGGGACAGGGGCCGGTGAGCAGTACTTC. Amino acids: CASTGTGAGEQYF.

The chain uses TRBV29-1 and TRBJ1-1; D is ambiguous. Per germline, CDR1 SQVTM and CDR2 ANQGSEA. V lost 1 base and J 1 base, leaving 10 bases between the germline ends. CDR3 size: 14 residues. CDR3 nucleotides: TGCAGCGTTGAAGCAGCCAGAGGGAACACTGAAGCTTTCTTT. Protein: CSVEAARGNTEAFF. Full variable domain (rest looked up from reference TRBV29-1 and TRBJ1-1): SAVISQKPSRDICQRGTSLTIQCQVDSQVTMMFWYRQQPGQSLTLIATANQGSEATYESGFVIDKFPISRPNLTFSTLTVSNMSPEDSSIYLCSVEAARGNTEAFFGQGTRLTVV.

V gene TRBV24-1 combines with J gene TRBJ2-1; TRBD1 might be the D (6 bases). Germline assignment: CDR1 KGHDR and CDR2 SFDVKD. Between the trimmed V and J ends, which lost 9 bases and 4 bases, there was a span of 18 bases. The CDR3 sequence is 15 residues long. The CDR3 region is CATAGQTINYNEQFF. DNA for the CDR3: TGTGCCACCGCCGGACAGACCATAAATTACAATGAGCAGTTCTTC.

The gene calls are TRBV28 and TRBJ2-7, with TRBD1 matching 8 bases. In germline, CDR1 is MDHEN, CDR2 SYDVKM. The CDR3 covers 15 residues. With 6 bases clipped from V and 3 bases from J, the junction kept 10 bases outside the gene matches. CDR3 sequence: CASRLNRGVFYEQYF. As DNA, the CDR3 is TGTGCCAGCAGGCTTAACAGGGGGGTATTCTACGAGCAGTACTTC.

The chain employs TRBV5-1 and TRBJ1-1; 9 nucleotides match TRBD1. Germline assignment: CDR1 SGHRS and CDR2 YFSETQ. The length of the CDR3 is 16 residues. J was trimmed by 4 bases and V by 5 bases; bases with no gene match: 12. CDR3 coding DNA: TGCGCCAGCAGAGTGAGGGGTGGACAGGGGACCACTGAAGCTTTCTTT. Protein product: CASRVRGGQGTTEAFF.

This clone came up a few times. The CDR3 DNA reads as TGTGCCAGCAGCCAATGGGGGGATCGCGGCACAGATACGCAGTATTTT. Translated: CASSQWGDRGTDTQYF. The rearrangement joins TRBV3-1 (or the pseudogene TRBV3-2) to TRBJ2-3; perhaps TRBD2 as D (6 bases). Trimming cost V 2 bases and J 1 base, with 13 bases left between them. Germline V gene sequence: CDR1 LGHDT, CDR2 YNNKEL (reference sequence). The CDR3 loop spans 16 amino acids.

This chain joins TRBV3-1 (or the pseudogene TRBV3-2) and TRBJ1-5; no reliable D call. V lost 2 bases, J lost 2 bases, and 7 bases lay in between. Germline CDR1 LGHDT, CDR2 YNNKEL (reference sequence). This CDR3 region has 14 residues. The CDR3 reads CASSQTVGNQPQHF. The CDR3 DNA follows: TGTGCCAGCAGCCAAACAGTGGGCAATCAGCCCCAGCATTTT.

The chain links TRBV5-4 to TRBJ1-5; no reliable D call. Germline V gene data show CDR1 as SGHNT and CDR2 as YYREEE (reference sequence). Trimming shortened V by 0 bases and J by 0 bases, and 4 bases separated the two germline ends. The CDR3 consists of 14 residues. DNA for the CDR3: TGTGCCAGCAGCTTGGGAGTTAGCAATCAGCCCCAGCATTTT. It is translated as CASSLGVSNQPQHF.

Many counts were recorded for this clone. The chain is built from TRBV7-9 and TRBJ2-3; 15 nucleotides agree with TRBD2. CDR1 is SEHNR and CDR2 is FQNEAQ in the germline V gene (reference sequence). Trimming cost V 5 bases and J 1 base; bases outside gene matches: 4. This CDR3 is built from 17 residues. The CDR3 here is CASSGLAGGTGTDTQYF. DNA for the CDR3: TGTGCCAGCAGCGGACTAGCGGGAGGGACCGGCACAGATACGCAGTATTTT.

The V and J genes are TRBV4-3 and TRBJ1-2; TRBD1 matches at 8 bases. After removal of 2 bases from V and 4 bases from J, the junction contained 6 bases not matched to a gene. The V gene's germline CDR1 is LGHNA and CDR2 YSLEER. The CDR3 contains 15 residues. The CDR3: CASSQLQGDLYGYTF. In DNA, the CDR3 is TGCGCCAGCAGCCAACTACAGGGGGATCTCTATGGCTACACCTTC.

J is TRBJ1-5 and V is TRBV19; possibly TRBD1 for D (5 bases). V dropped 3 bases and J dropped 0 bases, with 12 bases sitting between them. Germline CDR1 and CDR2: LNHDA and SQIVND (reference sequence). This CDR3 is built from 16 residues. CDR3 amino acids: CASSMSGGYSNQPQHF. The CDR3 DNA follows: TGTGCCAGTAGTATGTCCGGGGGGTATAGCAATCAGCCCCAGCATTTT.

The chain employs TRBV6-5 and TRBJ1-1; possible D gene TRBD1, 6 bases. The ends were cut back, 7 bases at V and 3 bases at J, with 15 bases in the middle. Germline CDR1 MNHEY, CDR2 SVGAGI. There are 14 residues in the CDR3. CDR3 sequence: CASTLGGGHTEAFF. CDR3 in DNA: TGTGCCAGCACCCTAGGGGGGGGACACACTGAAGCTTTCTTT.

The chain uses TRBV5-1 and TRBJ2-6; D might be TRBD1 (6 bases). This CDR3 contains 16 residues. Germline CDR1 SGHRS, CDR2 YFSETQ. Trimming shortened V by 4 bases and J by 0 bases, and 11 bases separated the two germline ends. The CDR3 is CASSLGQISGANVLTF. The CDR3, as DNA: TGCGCCAGCAGCCTAGGACAGATCTCTGGGGCCAACGTCCTGACTTTC. Full variable domain (rest looked up from reference TRBV5-1 and TRBJ2-6): KAGVTQTPRYLIKTRGQQVTLSCSPISGHRSVSWYQQTPGQGLQFLFEYFSETQRNKGNFPGRFSGRQFSNSRSEMNVSTLELGDSALYLCASSLGQISGANVLTFGAGSRLTVL.

V and J are TRBV2 and TRBJ1-5, with D possibly TRBD1 on 6 matching bases. The CDR3 is 14 amino acids. Germline CDR1 and CDR2: SNHLY and FYNNEI. V was cut by 4 bases and J by 8 bases, with 15 bases left in between. CDR3 DNA sequence: TGTGCCAGCAGTGGGGTACAGGGTCGAGAGCCCCAGCATTTT. Its translation is CASSGVQGREPQHF.

V is TRBV12-5 and J is TRBJ2-1; the D gene is possibly TRBD2 (5 bases). From germline, CDR1 is LGHNT and CDR2 FRNRAP. V lost 3 bases and J lost 8, with 14 bases in between. CDR3 size: 14 residues. The DNA for the CDR3 is TGTGCTAGTGGTTTCGAACTAGTTGGCGATGAGCAGTTCTTC. This sequence encodes CASGFELVGDEQFF.

CDR3 nucleotides: TGTGCCAGCAGCTCAGCTGGACAGGGTAAACGAGCTTCCTACGAGCAGTACTTC. It specifies CASSSAGQGKRASYEQYF. The genes are TRBV7-9 and TRBJ2-7; 8 bases are a match to TRBD1. Germline loops: CDR1 SEHNR, CDR2 FQNEAQ (reference sequence). The CDR3 has 18 amino acids. V lost 4 bases, J lost 1 base, and 15 bases stayed unmatched. The entire variable domain, with the rest obtained from reference TRBV7-9 and TRBJ2-7, is as follows: DTGVSQNPRHKITKRGQNVTFRCDPISEHNRLYWYRQTLGQGPEFLTYFQNEAQLEKSRLLSDRFSAERPKGSFSTLEIQRTEQGDSAMYLCASSSAGQGKRASYEQYFGPGTRLTVT.

This clone was found a few times. The chain recombines TRBV6-5 with TRBJ1-4, with 7 bases matching TRBD1. This CDR3 is built from 15 residues. Germline CDR1 and CDR2: MNHEY and SVGAGI. V shed 8 bases, J shed 5 bases, and the junction held 11 bases outside the gene matches. CDR3 sequence reads: CASRTPGQKNEKLFF. The CDR3 nucleotides read TGTGCCAGCCGCACACCGGGACAGAAGAATGAAAAACTGTTTTTT.

The V and J genes are TRBV7-2 and TRBJ1-4, with 8 bases fitting TRBD1. Germline lookup yields CDR1 SGHTA and CDR2 FQGNSA. The CDR3 is 16 amino acids. Trimming at V came to 6 bases and at J to 2 bases, leaving 8 bases not matched to a gene. In DNA, the CDR3 is TGTGCCAGCAGTTTGGACAGGGCGAGGACTAATGAAAAACTGTTTTTT. Its translation: CASSLDRARTNEKLFF.

The V and J genes are TRBV11-3 and TRBJ2-5; 7 nucleotides match TRBD1. The CDR3 consists of 14 residues. Germline V gene data show CDR1 as SGHNT and CDR2 as YENEEA. With 5 bases clipped from V and 6 bases from J, the junction kept 9 bases outside the gene matches. The CDR3 DNA sequence: TGTGCCAGCAGCGAGTCAACAGGGGTTCAGACCCAGTACTTC. This translates into CASSESTGVQTQYF.

This chain joins TRBV6-1 and TRBJ1-6; a possible D gene is TRBD1 (6 bases). Trimming shortened V by 0 bases and J by 6 bases, and 9 bases separated the two germline ends. This CDR3 comprises 15 residues. Germline V gene sequence: CDR1 MNHNS, CDR2 SASEGT. The CDR3 DNA follows: TGTGCCAGCAGTGAAGCAAGGACAGTTAATTCACCCCTCCACTTT. It codes for CASSEARTVNSPLHF.

The gene calls are TRBV27 and TRBJ1-1, with a possible D match to TRBD1 (5 bases). Trimming left V 7 bases short and J 4 bases short, with 19 bases between. Germline lookup yields CDR1 MNHEY and CDR2 SMNVEV (reference sequence). The CDR3 totals 15 residues. The DNA for the CDR3 is TGTGCCAGCACCCCCCTTGGGGCCGGGGGCACTGAAGCTTTCTTT. This encodes CASTPLGAGGTEAFF.

The rearrangement joins TRBV5-4 to TRBJ2-5; 8 nucleotides match TRBD1. CDR1 and CDR2 from the germline V gene are SGHNT and YYREEE (reference sequence). V shed 4 bases and J 4 bases; nucleotides not matched to a gene: 3. The CDR3 is made up of 13 amino acids. Written as DNA, the CDR3 is TGTGCCAGCAGCGTCAGGGGGCGAGAGACCCAGTACTTC. This translates into CASSVRGRETQYF.

The V gene is TRBV10-1, the J gene TRBJ2-3, with TRBD1 matching over 9 bases. Germline V CDR1 and CDR2: WNHNN, SYGVQD (reference sequence). Trimming at V came to 7 bases and at J to 4 bases, leaving 6 bases not matched to a gene. The CDR3 has 14 residues. CDR3: CASKRDRVSDTQYF. CDR3 nucleotides: TGCGCCAGCAAACGGGACAGGGTGTCAGATACGCAGTATTTT.

The chain links TRBV19 to TRBJ1-5; the match to TRBD1 covers 12 bases. CDR1 LNHDA and CDR2 SQIVND come from the germline V gene (reference sequence). The CDR3 loop spans 17 amino acids. The V and J ends lost 0 bases and 5 bases, in that order; junction bases with no gene match: 5. The CDR3 loop reads CASSIDAGTGGDQPQHF. In DNA, the CDR3 is TGTGCCAGTAGTATAGATGCCGGGACAGGGGGCGATCAGCCCCAGCATTTT.

The chain has TRBV19 and TRBJ1-1; D gene uncertain. Germline lookup yields CDR1 LNHDA and CDR2 SQIVND (reference sequence). The germline V and J ends were trimmed by 1 base and 0 bases, with 9 bases remaining between them. CDR3 length: 15 amino acids. CDR3 sequence (DNA): TGTGCCAGTAGTATAGGGTCGGGGATGAACACTGAAGCTTTCTTT. It is translated as CASSIGSGMNTEAFF.

J is TRBJ2-3 and V is TRBV7-2, with D perhaps matching TRBD2 (5 bases). CDR3 size: 15 residues. Trimming removed 2 bases from V and 3 bases from J, with 12 bases in between. Germline CDR1 SGHTA, CDR2 FQGNSA. Written as DNA, the CDR3 is TGTGCCAGCAGCTTACGTCCTAGCAGGACAGATACGCAGTATTTT. Residues: CASSLRPSRTDTQYF.